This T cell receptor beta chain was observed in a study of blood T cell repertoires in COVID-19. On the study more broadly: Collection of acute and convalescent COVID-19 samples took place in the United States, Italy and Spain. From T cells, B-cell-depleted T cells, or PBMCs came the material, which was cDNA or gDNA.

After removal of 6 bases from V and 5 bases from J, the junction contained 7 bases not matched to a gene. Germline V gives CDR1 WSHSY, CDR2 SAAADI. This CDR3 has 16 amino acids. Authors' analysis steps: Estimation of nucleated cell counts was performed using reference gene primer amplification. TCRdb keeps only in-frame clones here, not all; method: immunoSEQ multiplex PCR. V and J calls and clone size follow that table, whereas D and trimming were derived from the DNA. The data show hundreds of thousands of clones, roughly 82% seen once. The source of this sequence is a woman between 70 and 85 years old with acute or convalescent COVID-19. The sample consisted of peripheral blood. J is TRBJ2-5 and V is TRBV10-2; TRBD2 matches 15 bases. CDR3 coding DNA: TGCGCCAGCAGGCCGGGACTAGCGGGGGGTGGGGAGACCCAGTACTTC. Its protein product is CASRPGLAGGGETQYF.